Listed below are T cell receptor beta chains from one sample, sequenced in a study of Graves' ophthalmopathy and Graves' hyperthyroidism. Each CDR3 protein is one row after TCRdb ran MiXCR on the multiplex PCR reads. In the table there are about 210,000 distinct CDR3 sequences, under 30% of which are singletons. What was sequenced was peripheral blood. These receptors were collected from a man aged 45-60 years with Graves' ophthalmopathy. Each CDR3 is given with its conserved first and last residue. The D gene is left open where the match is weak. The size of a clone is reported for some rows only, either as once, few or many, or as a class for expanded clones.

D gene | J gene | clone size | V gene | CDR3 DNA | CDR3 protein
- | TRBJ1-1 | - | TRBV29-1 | TGCAGCGTTGGTAGGGGAGACACTGAAGCTTTCTTT | CSVGRGDTEAFF
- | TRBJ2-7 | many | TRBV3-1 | TGTGCCAGCAGCCAAGATTTGGCGACAAACTACGAGCAGTACTTC | CASSQDLATNYEQYF
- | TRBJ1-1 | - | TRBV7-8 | TGTGCCAGCAGCCTCACGGACAGCTATCTGAACACTGAAGCTTTCTTT | CASSLTDSYLNTEAFF
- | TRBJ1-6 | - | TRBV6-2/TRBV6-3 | TGTGCCAGCAGCCCCAGGGGCCAGGGGCTTTCACCCCTCCACTTT | CASSPRGQGLSPLHF
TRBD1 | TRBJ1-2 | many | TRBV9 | TGTGCCAGCAGCCCCAGGACAGGCGCTAACTATGGCTACACCTTC | CASSPRTGANYGYTF
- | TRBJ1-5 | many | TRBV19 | TGTGCCAGTAGCAGACCCCCAGTGGGAGGGCGACAGCCCCAGCATTTT | CASSRPPVGGRQPQHF
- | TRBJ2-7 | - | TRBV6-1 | TGTGCCAGCGGTGCCAGGGACTCGGCCTACGAGCAGTACTTC | CASGARDSAYEQYF
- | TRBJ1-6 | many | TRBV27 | TGTGCCAGCACCCTGGGGTATGGGACTTCACCCCTCCACTTT | CASTLGYGTSPLHF
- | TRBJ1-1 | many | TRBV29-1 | TGCAGCGTTGACGTGAACACTGAAGCTTTCTTT | CSVDVNTEAFF
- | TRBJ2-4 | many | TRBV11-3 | TGTGCCAGCAAAGCCGGAGGGTCCAAAAACATTCAGTACTTC | CASKAGGSKNIQYF
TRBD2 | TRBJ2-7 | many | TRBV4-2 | TGTGCCAGCAGCCAAGGACTAGCGGGAGACGAGCAGTACTTC | CASSQGLAGDEQYF
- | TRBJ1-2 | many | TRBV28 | TGTGCCAGCGGCCTGGGCCGGATCTATGGCTACACCTTC | CASGLGRIYGYTF
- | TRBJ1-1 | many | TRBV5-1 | TGCGCCAGCAGCTTATCGGTGACGAACACTGAAGCTTTCTTT | CASSLSVTNTEAFF
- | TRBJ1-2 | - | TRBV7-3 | TGTGCCAGCAGCAAGGGTCATCAGAGGGGGGATTATGGCTACACCTTC | CASSKGHQRGDYGYTF
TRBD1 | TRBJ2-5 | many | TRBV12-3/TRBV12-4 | TGTGCCAGCAGCCTACAGGGGGTGGAGACCCAGTACTTC | CASSLQGVETQYF
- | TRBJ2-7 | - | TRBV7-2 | TGTGCCAGCAGCTCCCAGGCCCCAGGAATCGAGCAGTACTTC | CASSSQAPGIEQYF
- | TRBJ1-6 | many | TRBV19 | TGTGCCAGTAATTTGGGGCAGCCTAATTCACCCCTCCACTTT | CASNLGQPNSPLHF
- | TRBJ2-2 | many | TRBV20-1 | TGCAGTGCAAAGACCGGTCCGGGAGACACCGGGGAGCTGTTTTTT | CSAKTGPGDTGELFF
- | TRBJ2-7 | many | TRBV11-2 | TGTGCCAGCAGCGATGATCAAACGGGGAAGCAGTACTTC | CASSDDQTGKQYF
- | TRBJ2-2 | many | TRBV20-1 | TGCAGTGCTAGATTGCAGGGGAACACCGGGGAGCTGTTTTTT | CSARLQGNTGELFF
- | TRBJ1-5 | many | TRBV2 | TGTGCCAGCAGTTCCACACGTCATCAGCCCCAGCATTTT | CASSSTRHQPQHF
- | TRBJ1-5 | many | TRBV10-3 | TGTGCCATCAGTGAGTCGGGGGCAGGTGGGAATCAGCCCCAGCATTTT | CAISESGAGGNQPQHF
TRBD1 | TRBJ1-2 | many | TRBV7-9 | TGTGCCAGCAGCTTAGGTTCAGGGGGCGGCTACACCTTC | CASSLGSGGGYTF